What follows are 7 T cell receptor beta chains derived from one specimen sequenced in a study of control samples from healthy donors and cancer patients. The repertoire was sequenced with immunoSEQ multiplex PCR; TCRdb's copy has only in-frame clones and lacks some. The sample shows around 55,000 clones, approximately 88% of them seen only once. Sequences were obtained from blood. The receptors originated from a man aged 45 to 65 in good health.

The chain is built from TRBV2 and TRBJ2-7, with 9 bases lining up with TRBD1. The V gene end was trimmed by 6 bases and the J gene end by 3 bases; junction bases not matched to a gene: 0. Germline values: CDR1 SNHLY, CDR2 FYNNEI. The CDR3 runs 12 residues. The CDR3 DNA reads as TGTGCCAGCAGGACAGGGGGCTACGAGCAGTACTTC. Translated: CASRTGGYEQYF.

The CDR3 loop is CASTATEVVTPLHF. The CDR3 region has the DNA TGTGCCAGCACCGCGACAGAGGTAGTAACACCCCTCCACTTT. The chain recombines TRBV7-2 with TRBJ1-6; TRBD1 is a possible D gene (5 bases). The CDR3 spans 14 residues. Germline CDR1 SGHTA, CDR2 FQGNSA. Trimming pared 7 bases from V and 11 bases from J, leaving 18 bases between.

CDR3 coding DNA: TGTGCCAGCAGCTTAACAGCCTCTAGCACAGATACGCAGTATTTT. It yields the protein CASSLTASSTDTQYF. This rearrangement joins TRBV7-9 to TRBJ2-3; D gene ambiguous. The V gene's germline CDR1 is SEHNR and CDR2 FQNEAQ (reference sequence). The CDR3 is 15 amino acids. Trimming stripped 2 bases from V and 0 bases from J, with 9 bases between. The variable domain in full, completed from reference TRBV7-9 and TRBJ2-3, reads DTGVSQNPRHKITKRGQNVTFRCDPISEHNRLYWYRQTLGQGPEFLTYFQNEAQLEKSRLLSDRFSAERPKGSFSTLEIQRTEQGDSAMYLCASSLTASSTDTQYFGPGTRLTVL.

The chain links TRBV7-9 to TRBJ2-1; D ambiguous. The CDR3 is 11 amino acids. Trimming shortened V by 0 bases and J by 8 bases, and 2 bases separated the two germline ends. Germline V CDR1 and CDR2: SEHNR, FQNEAQ (reference sequence). CDR3 in amino acids: CASSLAYEQFF. The CDR3 region has the DNA TGTGCCAGCAGCTTAGCATATGAGCAGTTCTTC.

Only a few counts were recorded for this clone. The chain employs TRBV4-3 and TRBJ2-2; 10 nucleotides agree with TRBD2. Germline-derived CDR1 and CDR2 are LGHNA and YSLEER. This CDR3 region has 15 residues. J was trimmed by 4 bases and V by 1 base; bases with no gene match: 0. CDR3 DNA sequence: TGCGCCAGCAGCCAAGGACTAGCGGGCACCGGGGAGCTGTTTTTT. Translation gives CASSQGLAGTGELFF.

The CDR3 sequence: CASTGLMNTEAFF. The CDR3 DNA follows: TGTGCCAGCACCGGACTGATGAACACTGAAGCTTTCTTT. This chain joins TRBV5-6 and TRBJ1-1; D remains ambiguous. The CDR3 has 13 residues. Trimming stripped 6 bases from V and 0 bases from J, with 9 bases between. Per germline, CDR1 SGHDT and CDR2 YYEEEE.

The chain has TRBV28 and TRBJ2-7; D is ambiguous. This CDR3 region has 12 residues. Trimming stripped 3 bases from V and 4 bases from J, with 7 bases between. The germline V gene encodes CDR1 MDHEN and CDR2 SYDVKM. CDR3 residues: CASSLQNYEQYF. Written as DNA, the CDR3 is TGTGCCAGCAGTTTGCAAAATTACGAGCAGTACTTC.